Each of the 13 T cell receptor beta chains below was sequenced from the same sample in a study of cytomegalovirus exposure and HLA in healthy donors. The PCR employed 60 Vbeta primers together with 13 Jbeta primers. Generated by immunoSEQ multiplex PCR, the TCRdb table keeps only in-frame clones and is missing some. The sample has 45,000 to 60,000 clones. Sample: PBMCs. The receptor source for this set is a male donor in good health and CMV-seronegative.

V usage is TRBV5-6 and J usage is TRBJ1-2, with no clear D. Per germline, CDR1 SGHDT and CDR2 YYEEEE. The V end was cut by 4 bases, the J end by 8 bases, with 15 bases between. The CDR3 is 13 residues long. Here the CDR3 DNA reads TGTGCCAGCAGCCCCGGGAGGGAGCGAGGCTACACCTTC. Translating it yields CASSPGRERGYTF.

The chain uses TRBV27 and TRBJ2-6; D is perhaps TRBD1 (5 bases). Germline CDR1 reads MNHEY; CDR2 reads SMNVEV (reference sequence). V was cut by 6 bases and J by 4 bases, with 19 bases left in between. CDR3 length equals 17 residues. CDR3 protein: CASSTVERGSGANVLTF. Here the CDR3 DNA reads TGTGCCAGCAGCACCGTTGAAAGGGGTTCCGGGGCCAACGTCCTGACTTTC.

The gene calls are TRBV2 and TRBJ2-4, with a tentative D call TRBD2 (5 bases). The CDR3 extends over 14 amino acids. V shed 7 bases and J shed 0 bases, with 10 bases lying between them. Per germline, CDR1 SNHLY and CDR2 FYNNEI. The CDR3 loop is CASMRAQAKNIQYF. CDR3 in DNA: TGTGCCAGCATGAGGGCTCAAGCCAAAAACATTCAGTACTTC.

The chain recombines TRBV7-9 with TRBJ1-2, with a possible D match to TRBD1 (5 bases). CDR3 length equals 12 residues. Germline lookup yields CDR1 SEHNR and CDR2 FQNEAQ (reference sequence). V lost 5 bases, J lost 6 bases, and 10 bases lay in between. In DNA, the CDR3 is TGTGCCAGCAGCATACAGGCCCATGGCTACACCTTC. This translates into CASSIQAHGYTF.

V is TRBV30 and J is TRBJ2-5, with D maybe TRBD1 (6 bases). The CDR3 contains 13 residues. Germline CDR1 GTSNPN, CDR2 SVGIG (reference sequence). V was trimmed by 1 base and J by 1 base, leaving 7 bases between them. The CDR3 nucleotides read TGTGCCTGGAGTGGGACAGCCCAAGAGACCCAGTACTTC. Encoded protein: CAWSGTAQETQYF.

This sequence joins TRBV19 and TRBJ2-1; perhaps TRBD2 as D (6 bases). The CDR3 has 16 amino acids. The germline V gene has CDR1 LNHDA and CDR2 SQIVND (reference sequence). V lost 0 bases, J lost 5 bases, and 14 bases lay in between. Here the CDR3 DNA reads TGTGCCAGTAGTATAGATCGGGGGTTAGCCGACAATGAGCAGTTCTTC. Amino acids: CASSIDRGLADNEQFF.

The chain is built from TRBV6-1 and TRBJ1-6, with D perhaps TRBD1 (5 bases). Germline V lookup: CDR1 MNHNS, CDR2 SASEGT. The CDR3 has 15 residues. The V and J ends lost 1 base and 8 bases respectively, with 12 bases between them. The CDR3 loop is CASSEVLAGYSPLHF. The CDR3 region has the DNA TGTGCCAGCAGTGAAGTTTTGGCAGGGTATTCACCCCTCCACTTT.

V is TRBV4-3 and J is TRBJ2-2; maybe TRBD1 (5 bases). Germline CDR1 is LGHNA and CDR2 is YSLEER. With 4 bases removed from V and 6 bases from J, the gap between germline ends came to 12 bases. The CDR3 totals 14 residues. The CDR3 DNA reads as TGCGCCAGCAGCCTAGGACAATCGGCCGGGGAGCTGTTTTTT. Its protein product is CASSLGQSAGELFF.

V is TRBV2 and J is TRBJ2-5; 7 nucleotides line up with TRBD1. J lost 4 bases, V lost 5 bases, and 4 bases had no gene match. This CDR3 comprises 13 residues. The germline V gene has CDR1 SNHLY and CDR2 FYNNEI. The CDR3 DNA reads TGTGCCAGCAGTCGACAGGGTGGAGAGACCCAGTACTTC. Translated, it gives CASSRQGGETQYF.

J is TRBJ2-7 and V is TRBV21-1; the listed D gene, TRBD1, was not tested against the DNA. TRBV21-1 is recorded as a pseudogene. This CDR3 contains 17 residues. CDR3 loop: CASSKALGDREFHEQYF. In DNA form, the CDR3 reads TGTGCCAGCAGCAAAGCGCTAGGGGACAGGGAGTTCCACGAGCAGTACTTC.

V gene TRBV28 combines with J gene TRBJ1-5; a possible D gene is TRBD1 (5 bases). With 1 base removed from V and 7 bases from J, the gap between germline ends came to 11 bases. The CDR3 runs to 14 residues. The V gene's germline CDR1 is MDHEN and CDR2 SYDVKM. CDR3 coding DNA: TGTGCCAGCAGTTTATCCGGGGCGGGACAGCCCCAGCATTTT. It codes for CASSLSGAGQPQHF.

CDR3 in amino acids: CASSLEQGYGYTF. The CDR3 bases are TGCGCCAGCAGCTTGGAACAGGGGTATGGCTACACCTTC. The chain carries TRBV5-1 and TRBJ1-2; 7 bases align to TRBD1. Germline-derived CDR1 and CDR2 are SGHRS and YFSETQ. The CDR3 has 13 amino acids. V shed 0 bases and J 5 bases; nucleotides not matched to a gene: 1.

The rearrangement joins TRBV19 to TRBJ2-3, with 14 bases identical to TRBD2. Germline CDR1 is LNHDA and CDR2 is SQIVND (reference sequence). After removal of 7 bases from V and 3 bases from J, the junction contained 6 bases not matched to a gene. CDR3 length equals 16 residues. CDR3 DNA: TGTGCCAGTACCCGACTAGCGGGAGGGCCGACAGATACGCAGTATTTT. As protein: CASTRLAGGPTDTQYF.